These 10 T cell receptor beta chains came from one sample sequenced in a study of blood T cell repertoires in COVID-19. Assay used: immunoSEQ multiplex PCR; TCRdb lists only in-frame clones, some missing. The sample yields 130,000 or so clones, about 80% seen once. The sequenced sample was PBMCs or T cells enriched from blood (not recorded which). All receptors come from a man aged 40-55 years with acute COVID-19.

J is TRBJ2-2 and V is TRBV3-1 (or the pseudogene TRBV3-2); D not certain. Germline V gene sequence: CDR1 LGHDT, CDR2 YNNKEL (reference sequence). With 4 bases removed from V and 2 bases from J, the gap between germline ends came to 8 bases. This CDR3 is 14 amino acids long. CDR3 nucleotides: TGTGCCAGCAGCCCTCTATTTAACACCGGGGAGCTGTTTTTT. It codes for CASSPLFNTGELFF.

The V and J genes are TRBV9 and TRBJ2-1; D might be TRBD2 (7 bases). The CDR3 runs 13 residues. Germline V CDR1 and CDR2: SGDLS, YYNGEE. Trimming pared 4 bases from V and 7 bases from J, leaving 12 bases between. The CDR3 DNA reads as TGTGCCAGCAGCCCAAGGGGGGGGAATGAGCAGTTCTTC. It specifies CASSPRGGNEQFF.

V is TRBV5-1 and J is TRBJ2-2, with 7 bases fitting TRBD2. The CDR3 sequence is 17 residues long. Losses at the gene ends were 6 bases for V and 1 base for J; bases not matched to a gene: 12. Germline V gene lookup returns CDR1 SGHRS and CDR2 YFSETQ. CDR3 in DNA: TGCGCCAGCACCGCTTTCGGACGCGGGGGGAACACCGGGGAGCTGTTTTTT. It codes for CASTAFGRGGNTGELFF.

The rearrangement uses TRBV3-1 (or the pseudogene TRBV3-2) and TRBJ2-7; TRBD2 aligns across 9 bases. There are 14 residues in the CDR3. Unmatched junction bases numbered 9, after V lost 5 bases and J lost 7 bases. Germline V gene data show CDR1 as LGHDT and CDR2 as YNNKEL (reference sequence). This chain's CDR3 is CASSTVAGVEEQYF. CDR3 nucleotide sequence: TGTGCCAGCAGCACAGTAGCGGGAGTGGAGGAGCAGTACTTC.

This chain links TRBV19 with TRBJ2-7; 9 bases align to TRBD2. CDR1 and CDR2 from the germline V gene are LNHDA and SQIVND (reference sequence). The CDR3 totals 17 residues. The V gene end was trimmed by 6 bases and the J gene end by 0 bases; junction bases not matched to a gene: 12. The CDR3 coding sequence is TGTGCCAGTAGCCCCTCTTTACTAGCGGGCCGCTCCTACGAGCAGTACTTC. It specifies CASSPSLLAGRSYEQYF.

This chain uses TRBV5-1 with TRBJ2-3; the D gene is possibly TRBD1 (5 bases). The V end lost 0 bases, the J end lost 2 bases, and 13 bases lay between the germline ends. Germline V gene data show CDR1 as SGHRS and CDR2 as YFSETQ. CDR3 length: 16 amino acids. The CDR3 bases are TGCGCCAGCAGCTTGGGAGACAGAGAAGACACAGATACGCAGTATTTT. Protein: CASSLGDREDTDTQYF.

The sample holds one count of this clone. V gene TRBV24-1 combines with J gene TRBJ2-3; 7 bases match TRBD1. The CDR3 contains 16 residues. V trimming: 3 bases; J trimming: 6 bases; junction bases outside the gene matches: 11. Germline-derived CDR1 and CDR2 are KGHDR and SFDVKD. In DNA form, the CDR3 reads TGTGCCACCAGTGATATTGGCGGTACAGGGGTGGATACGCAGTATTTT. Its protein product is CATSDIGGTGVDTQYF.

The chain links TRBV7-2 to TRBJ2-1; tentatively, D is TRBD1 (5 bases). The CDR3 is 14 residues long. V lost 2 bases to trimming and J lost 5 bases, with 10 bases between them. The germline CDR1 and CDR2 sequences are SGHTA and FQGNSA. The CDR3 nucleotides are TGTGCCAGCAGCTTATCAGGGATCGACAATGAGCAGTTCTTC. Protein sequence: CASSLSGIDNEQFF.

The table lists this clone with a count of one. The rearrangement joins TRBV7-2 to TRBJ2-1; 7 positions match TRBD1. Trimming cost V 0 bases and J 1 base; bases outside gene matches: 3. The germline gives CDR1 SGHTA, CDR2 FQGNSA. CDR3 size: 16 residues. In DNA form, the CDR3 reads TGTGCCAGCAGCTTAGCAGGGGGCGGTTCCTACAATGAGCAGTTCTTC. It specifies CASSLAGGGSYNEQFF.

This CDR3 is CATSDLQAGTGELFF. CDR3 bases: TGTGCCACCAGTGATTTGCAGGCGGGCACCGGGGAGCTGTTTTTT. The chain carries TRBV24-1 and TRBJ2-2; possibly TRBD2 for D (5 bases). Germline CDR1 KGHDR, CDR2 SFDVKD. The ends were cut back, 0 bases at V and 4 bases at J, with 8 bases in the middle. This CDR3 is 15 amino acids long.